Listed below are T cell receptor beta chains from one sample, sequenced in a study of identifying expanded T cells in peripheral blood. Sequencing used immunoSEQ multiplex PCR; TCRdb keeps in-frame clones, though not all of them. The repertoire holds about 58,000 clones, with approximately 80% as singletons. The specimen sequenced was blood. Receptors were obtained from a person aged 18 to 70 in good health. CDR3s include the opening cysteine and the closing phenylalanine or tryptophan. A D gene is named only where the DNA matches it firmly. Part of the rows lack a size; the others show once, few, many or a class for expanded clones.

TRBJ1-6 NA NA TRBV30 TGTGCCTGGTGGAGGGGAGGAAGTTCACCCCTCCACTTT CAWWRGGSSPLHF
TRBJ1-4 few NA TRBV7-9 TGTGCCAGCAGCTTAATTTCTGGGCAGACAAATGAAAAACTGTTTTTT CASSLISGQTNEKLFF
TRBJ2-7 NA NA TRBV4-2 TGTGCCAGCAGCCGGGGAAAAGGGGAGGCCGAGCAGTACTTC CASSRGKGEAEQYF
TRBJ1-1 few NA TRBV11-3 TGTGCCAGCAGCTTAGTCACGGGAGTGAACACTGAAGCTTTCTTT CASSLVTGVNTEAFF
TRBJ1-5 NA NA TRBV11-3 TGTGCCAGCAGCGATGACAGGTTCCTCAATCAGCCCCAGCATTTT CASSDDRFLNQPQHF
TRBJ2-1 NA TRBD2 TRBV5-6 TGTGCCAGCAGCGGACTAGCGGGAGGATTCGATGAGCAGTTCTTC CASSGLAGGFDEQFF
TRBJ2-7 few TRBD1 TRBV5-5 TGTGCCAGCAGCTTGCAGGGGGCCTACGAGCAGTACTTC CASSLQGAYEQYF
TRBJ2-2 NA NA TRBV19 TGTGCCAGTAAATCCTTACAGGTCACCGGGGAGCTGTTTTTT CASKSLQVTGELFF
TRBJ1-2 NA TRBD1 TRBV5-1 TGCGCCAGCAGCTCAGGACAGGGGGGAGATGGCTACACCTTC CASSSGQGGDGYTF
TRBJ1-2 NA NA TRBV2 TGTGCCAGCAGTGATGAGGGAGTGGGTGGCTACACCTTC CASSDEGVGGYTF
TRBJ2-7 NA NA TRBV6-5 TGTGCCAGCAGTTACTCTTCGGGGGTTTTCTACGAGCAGTACTTC CASSYSSGVFYEQYF
TRBJ2-2 NA TRBD1 TRBV5-1 TGCGCCAGCAGCCGACAGGGGTGGACCGGGGAGCTGTTTTTT CASSRQGWTGELFF
TRBJ2-3 NA NA TRBV9 TGTGCCAGCAGCGTAGCTCAATCGGATACGCAGTATTTT CASSVAQSDTQYF
TRBJ1-1 NA NA TRBV5-1 TGCGCCAGCAGCTCAGGGACCGCGAACACTGAAGCTTTCTTT CASSSGTANTEAFF
TRBJ2-5 NA NA TRBV5-1 TGCGCCAGCAGCTCCAGTCGGGGCCCCAAAGTAGAGACCCAGTACTTC CASSSSRGPKVETQYF
TRBJ2-7 NA NA TRBV30 TGTGCCTGGAGTGGAGAGGCCGCAAACTCCTACGAGCAGTACTTC CAWSGEAANSYEQYF
TRBJ2-1 NA NA TRBV28 TGTGCCAGCAGTTTAGGGGGGCCCCGAAATGAGCAGTTCTTC CASSLGGPRNEQFF
TRBJ2-1 NA TRBD2 TRBV11-2 TGTGCCAGCAGCTTTGGGGGTAGCGGGAGACCCTACAATGAGCAGTTCTTC CASSFGGSGRPYNEQFF
TRBJ1-2 NA TRBD1 TRBV5-6 TGTGCCAGCAGCTTGACAGGGGCCTACTATGGCTACACCTTC CASSLTGAYYGYTF
TRBJ2-1 NA TRBD2 TRBV7-6 TGTGCCAGCAGCTTAGAACTAGCGAGCCCCCGGCAGTTCTTC CASSLELASPRQFF
TRBJ1-6 medium-sized NA TRBV6-1 TGTGCCAGCAGTGCGACTGGTTCACCCCTCCACTTT CASSATGSPLHF
TRBJ2-2 NA TRBD1 TRBV11-3 TGTGCCAGCAGCTCAAGGACAGGGGGCCCCGGGGAGCTGTTTTTT CASSSRTGGPGELFF
TRBJ2-2 NA NA TRBV4-2 TGTGCCAGCAGCCAAGATTTGGGGCGACACACCGGGGAGCTGTTTTTT CASSQDLGRHTGELFF
TRBJ2-6 NA NA TRBV19 TGTGCCAGTAGTGCAAGGGGGTCTGGGGCCAACGTCCTGACTTTC CASSARGSGANVLTF
TRBJ2-4 NA NA TRBV7-2 TGTGCCAGCAGCTTAGCCACGGGCAGGAGCAACATTCAGTACTTC CASSLATGRSNIQYF
TRBJ1-1 once NA TRBV19 TGTGCCAGTAGTATAGAGGGGTTCATGAACACTGAAGCTTTCTTT CASSIEGFMNTEAFF
TRBJ1-1 NA TRBD1 TRBV6-5 TGTGCCAGCAGTGAGGACAGGGTGAACACTGAAGCTTTCTTT CASSEDRVNTEAFF
TRBJ1-1 NA NA TRBV6-1 TGTGCCAGCAGTGTTGACAGAATGAACACTGAAGCTTTCTTT CASSVDRMNTEAFF
TRBJ1-3 NA NA TRBV18 TGTGCCAGCTCACCACCGACAACTGGAAACACCATATATTTT CASSPPTTGNTIYF
TRBJ2-1 once TRBD2 TRBV5-1 TGCGCCAGCAGCATAACCGGGACTAGTTTTTTCAATGAGCAGTTCTTC CASSITGTSFFNEQFF
TRBJ2-5 NA NA TRBV25-1 TGTGCCAGCAGTGAAGATAGGGCGACCCAGTACTTC CASSEDRATQYF
TRBJ2-3 NA NA TRBV27 TGTGCCAGCAGTTTCAGGGGGAGGGATGATACGCAGTATTTT CASSFRGRDDTQYF
TRBJ1-2 NA NA TRBV7-2 TGTGCCAGCAGCTTAGCGAGCAGCTTAAAGGGCTACACCTTC CASSLASSLKGYTF